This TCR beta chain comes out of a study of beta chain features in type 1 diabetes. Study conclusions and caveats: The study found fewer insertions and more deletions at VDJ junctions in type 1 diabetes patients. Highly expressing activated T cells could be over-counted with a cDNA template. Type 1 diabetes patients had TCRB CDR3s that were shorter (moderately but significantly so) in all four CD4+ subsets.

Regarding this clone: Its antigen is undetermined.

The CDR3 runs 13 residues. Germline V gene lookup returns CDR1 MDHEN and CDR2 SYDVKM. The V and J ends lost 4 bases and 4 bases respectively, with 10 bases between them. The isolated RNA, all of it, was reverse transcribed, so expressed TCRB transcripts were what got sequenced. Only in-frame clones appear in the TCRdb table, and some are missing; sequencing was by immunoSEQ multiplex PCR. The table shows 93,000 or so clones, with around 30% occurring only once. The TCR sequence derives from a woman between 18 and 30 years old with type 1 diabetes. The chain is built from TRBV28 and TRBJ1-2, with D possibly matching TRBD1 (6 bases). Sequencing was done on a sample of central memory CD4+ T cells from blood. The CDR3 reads CASSSDRIYGYTF. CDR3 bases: TGTGCCAGCAGTTCTGACAGGATCTATGGCTACACCTTC.